This record looks at one T cell receptor (beta chain) sequence and its context. What it binds is unknown. Given a much more abundant clone one base away, this may be a read error. TCRdb processed the reads anew with MiXCR; each CDR3 protein has one entry. The sample contains 650,000 to 900,000 distinct CDR3 sequences, 30% to 35% of which appear only once. The data are from a study of T cell repertoires in cytomegalovirus infection. The overall study: In the study, CMV epitopes included recently identified HLA-C-restricted and well-studied HLA-B-restricted ones. Signatures in public TCR beta sequences pointed to both CMV infection and matching HLA type.

The CDR3 runs 13 residues. Germline lookup yields CDR1 MNHEY and CDR2 SVGAGI. General study points: Dominating the ex vivo response were HLA-C-restricted CMV-specific TCR beta clonotypes. Pooled public TCR beta family frequency picked out CMV carriers with the relevant HLA.

Sample: cultured CD8+ T cells from PBMCs, taken from culture after CMV antigen stimulation. The chain carries TRBV6-5 and TRBJ1-5; TRBD1 matches 7 bases. This receptor was obtained from a human donor in good health (CMV status not recorded). Some clones in this sample may be carry-over from other donors' samples. CDR3 in amino acids: CVSSPTGNQPQHF. The CDR3 DNA sequence: TGTGTCAGCAGCCCGACAGGGAATCAGCCCCAGCATTTT.